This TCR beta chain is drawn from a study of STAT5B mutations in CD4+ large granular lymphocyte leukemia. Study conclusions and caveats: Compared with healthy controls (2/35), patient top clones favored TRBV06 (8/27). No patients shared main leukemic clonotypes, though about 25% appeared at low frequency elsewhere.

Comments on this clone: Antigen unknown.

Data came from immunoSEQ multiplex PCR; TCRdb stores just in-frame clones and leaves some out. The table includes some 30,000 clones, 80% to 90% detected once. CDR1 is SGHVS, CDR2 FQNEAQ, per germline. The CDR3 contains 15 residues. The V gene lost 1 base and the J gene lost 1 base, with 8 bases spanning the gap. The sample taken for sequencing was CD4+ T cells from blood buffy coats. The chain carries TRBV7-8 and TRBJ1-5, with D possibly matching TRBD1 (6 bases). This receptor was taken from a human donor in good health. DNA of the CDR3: TGTGCCAGCAGCTTAGACACAGGGAGCAATCAGCCCCAGCATTTT. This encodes CASSLDTGSNQPQHF.